This TCR beta chain was sequenced during a study of monozygotic twins with inflammatory bowel disease. Whole-study findings and limits: Among IBD patients, TCRbeta diversity (inverse Simpson) was lower than in healthy co-twins. Background noise in patient repertoires may stem from differing immunosuppressive treatments.

On this clonotype: As yet, its antigen is unknown.

Per-sample cDNA came from eight separate reactions. The template switching step added UMIs that contained a 6-nucleotide sample barcode. TCRdb re-called the 5' RACE reads and catalogs CDR3 proteins one per entry, DNA excluded. The listing records approximately 380,000 distinct CDR3 sequences. The CDR3 consists of 11 residues. Germline CDR1 and CDR2: LNHDA and SQIVND (reference sequence). This chain links TRBV19 with TRBJ1-1. This receptor was obtained from a human donor with ulcerative colitis or Crohn's disease, or a healthy co-twin of an affected twin (not recorded which). Sequencing was carried out using blood. CDR3 loop: CASSMRSEAFF.